This is a list of T cell receptor beta chains from one sample in a study of CD8 T cells in Susac syndrome. TCRdb redid the calling of the immunoSEQ multiplex PCR reads with MiXCR, one entry per CDR3 protein. This table has about 120,000 distinct CDR3 sequences, 96% appearing once. The sequencing input was CD4+ T cells from PBMCs. All receptors come from a human donor with Susac syndrome. Each CDR3 is given with its conserved first and last residue. A D gene is named only where the DNA matches it firmly. Some rows mark clone size as missing; the rest say once, few, many or name a class of expanded clone.

V: TRBV28
D: TRBD2
J: TRBJ2-1
size: .
DNA: TGTGCCAGCATACTAGCGGGAGGGTACAATGAGCAGTTCTTC
CDR3: CASILAGGYNEQFF

V: TRBV7-2
D: .
J: TRBJ1-1
size: .
DNA: TGTGCCAGCAGCTTACAGTTTAGCACTGAAGCTTTCTTT
CDR3: CASSLQFSTEAFF

V: TRBV5-4
D: .
J: TRBJ2-1
size: once
DNA: TGTGCCAGCAGCTTTGCGGTACACAATGAGCAGTTCTTC
CDR3: CASSFAVHNEQFF

V: TRBV7-2
D: .
J: TRBJ1-5
size: .
DNA: TGTGCCAGCAGCTTAGGGGTGTATAACAATCAGCCCCAGCATTTT
CDR3: CASSLGVYNNQPQHF

V: TRBV6-1
D: TRBD1
J: TRBJ1-2
size: .
DNA: TGTGCCAGCAGCTCAACCGGGACAGGGGACTATGGCTACACCTTC
CDR3: CASSSTGTGDYGYTF

V: TRBV6-5
D: TRBD2
J: TRBJ2-3
size: once
DNA: TGTGCCAGCAGTTCCGCGACTAGCGGGAGGGATAGCACAGATACGCAGTATTTT
CDR3: CASSSATSGRDSTDTQYF

V: TRBV15
D: .
J: TRBJ2-6
size: .
DNA: TGTGCCACCAGCAGAGGTAGAAGCTCTGGGGCCAACGTCCTGACTTTC
CDR3: CATSRGRSSGANVLTF

V: TRBV20-1
D: TRBD2
J: TRBJ2-5
size: .
DNA: TGCAGTGCTAGACCCCGTCTAGCGGCGAGGCAAGAGACCCAGTACTTC
CDR3: CSARPRLAARQETQYF

V: TRBV4-1
D: .
J: TRBJ1-5
size: .
DNA: TGCGCCAGCAGCCAAGGGACACTTTATAGCAATCAGCCCCAGCATTTT
CDR3: CASSQGTLYSNQPQHF

V: TRBV25-1
D: .
J: TRBJ1-4
size: .
DNA: TGTGCCAGCAGCAGGACAGAAGGAAATGAAAAACTGTTTTTT
CDR3: CASSRTEGNEKLFF

V: TRBV20-1
D: TRBD1
J: TRBJ2-4
size: .
DNA: TGCAGTGATACGACAGGGGGCGGAAACATTCAGTACTTC
CDR3: CSDTTGGGNIQYF

V: TRBV10-3
D: .
J: TRBJ2-2
size: .
DNA: TGTGCCATCAGTGTTGCCAGGGACACCGGGGAGCTGTTTTTT
CDR3: CAISVARDTGELFF

V: TRBV2
D: .
J: TRBJ2-5
size: .
DNA: TGTGCCAGCCGGAATTACCCCGCCCAGTACTTC
CDR3: CASRNYPAQYF

V: TRBV4-3
D: .
J: TRBJ1-2
size: .
DNA: TGCGCCAGCAGCCAAGTGAGGGCTCCCGCGGGGGGCTACACCTTC
CDR3: CASSQVRAPAGGYTF

V: TRBV4-2
D: .
J: TRBJ2-7
size: .
DNA: TGTGCCAGCAGCCCACAATTAGGACAGAACTCCTACGAGCAGTACTTC
CDR3: CASSPQLGQNSYEQYF

V: TRBV18
D: .
J: TRBJ1-1
size: .
DNA: TGTGCCAGCCACACCGGGTTGAACACTGAAGCTTTCTTT
CDR3: CASHTGLNTEAFF

V: TRBV20-1
D: TRBD2
J: TRBJ2-7
size: .
DNA: TGCAGTGCTAATATGATAGCGGGAGGGAGCTCCTACGAGCAGTACTTC
CDR3: CSANMIAGGSSYEQYF

V: TRBV5-1
D: TRBD1
J: TRBJ2-7
size: .
DNA: TGCGCCAGCAGCAACCGGGACAGTTCCTACGAGCAGTACTTC
CDR3: CASSNRDSSYEQYF

V: TRBV6-6
D: .
J: TRBJ1-2
size: .
DNA: TGTGCCAGCAGTTACCGAGGGGGTGGCTACACCTTC
CDR3: CASSYRGGGYTF

V: TRBV20-1
D: .
J: TRBJ1-5
size: .
DNA: TGCAGTGCTAGAGATACGTTCAGGGGAAATCAGCCCCAGCATTTT
CDR3: CSARDTFRGNQPQHF

V: TRBV6-1
D: .
J: TRBJ2-7
size: .
DNA: TGTGCCAGCAGGGGCTTGAGCTCCTACGAGCAGTACTTC
CDR3: CASRGLSSYEQYF

V: TRBV30
D: TRBD1
J: TRBJ1-4
size: .
DNA: TGTGCCTGGAGCCTCAGGGGGGAAAAACTGTTTTTT
CDR3: CAWSLRGEKLFF

V: TRBV20-1
D: TRBD1
J: TRBJ2-3
size: .
DNA: TGCAGTGCTAGTCGTGGGACAGGGCGGTCAGATACGCAGTATTTT
CDR3: CSASRGTGRSDTQYF

V: TRBV11-2
D: .
J: TRBJ1-2
size: .
DNA: TGTGCCAGCAGCAACCGGAGGACCGACTATGGCTACACCTTC
CDR3: CASSNRRTDYGYTF

V: TRBV7-2
D: TRBD2
J: TRBJ2-1
size: once
DNA: TGTGCCAGCAGCTGGGGACTAGCCCAAATGGGTGAGCAGTTCTTC
CDR3: CASSWGLAQMGEQFF

V: TRBV6-5
D: .
J: TRBJ1-1
size: .
DNA: TGTGCCAGCAGTTATAGGGACCGGCGGCAGGAAGCTTTCTTT
CDR3: CASSYRDRRQEAFF

V: TRBV15
D: .
J: TRBJ1-1
size: .
DNA: TGTGCCACCAGCAGAGGCGACAGGCTGGACACTGAAGCTTTCTTT
CDR3: CATSRGDRLDTEAFF

V: TRBV5-4
D: .
J: TRBJ2-3
size: .
DNA: TGTGCCAGCAGCAGAAAGGACAGACATCCCGCAGATACGCAGTATTTT
CDR3: CASSRKDRHPADTQYF

V: TRBV28
D: .
J: TRBJ1-5
size: .
DNA: TGTGCCAGCAGTTTGGGCGGGCTGAATAGCAATCAGCCCCAGCATTTT
CDR3: CASSLGGLNSNQPQHF

V: TRBV24-1
D: TRBD1
J: TRBJ2-2
size: .
DNA: TGTGCCACCGGACCCGGGACAGGGGTAACCGGGGAGCTGTTTTTT
CDR3: CATGPGTGVTGELFF

V: TRBV7-9
D: .
J: TRBJ2-7
size: .
DNA: TGTGCCAGCAGCCCCGGGACAGCGGGAAACGGGCAGTACTTC
CDR3: CASSPGTAGNGQYF

V: TRBV24-1
D: TRBD1
J: TRBJ2-1
size: .
DNA: TGTGCCACCAGTGATGTCGGGACACAGGACAGGGAGCAGTTCTTC
CDR3: CATSDVGTQDREQFF

V: TRBV6-6
D: TRBD1
J: TRBJ2-7
size: .
DNA: TGTGCCAGCAGTTACCGGACAGGGTTTGGGGACGAGCAGTACTTC
CDR3: CASSYRTGFGDEQYF